This T cell receptor beta chain appears in the sequencing data of a study of blood T cell repertoires in COVID-19. Study at large: COVID-19 samples from acute and convalescent phases originated in the United States, Italy and Spain. PBMCs, B-cell-depleted T cells, or T cells provided the cDNA or gDNA that made up the material.

CDR1 is MDHEN and CDR2 is SYDVKM in the germline V gene. V was clipped by 3 bases and J by 3 bases; unmatched bases: 21. The CDR3 covers 20 residues. Using immunoSEQ multiplex PCR, the repertoire was profiled, and TCRdb retains in-frame clones only, with some absent. The sample includes about 300,000 clones, approximately 85% of them seen just once. This receptor was identified in a woman between 50 and 59 years old with acute or convalescent COVID-19. Sequenced input: peripheral blood. The gene calls are TRBV28 and TRBJ2-5, with TRBD1 matching 8 bases. The CDR3 DNA is TGTGCCAGCAGTTTTTGGTGGGACAGGAGGTTTACATCCCCTAAAGAGACCCAGTACTTC. Protein sequence: CASSFWWDRRFTSPKETQYF.